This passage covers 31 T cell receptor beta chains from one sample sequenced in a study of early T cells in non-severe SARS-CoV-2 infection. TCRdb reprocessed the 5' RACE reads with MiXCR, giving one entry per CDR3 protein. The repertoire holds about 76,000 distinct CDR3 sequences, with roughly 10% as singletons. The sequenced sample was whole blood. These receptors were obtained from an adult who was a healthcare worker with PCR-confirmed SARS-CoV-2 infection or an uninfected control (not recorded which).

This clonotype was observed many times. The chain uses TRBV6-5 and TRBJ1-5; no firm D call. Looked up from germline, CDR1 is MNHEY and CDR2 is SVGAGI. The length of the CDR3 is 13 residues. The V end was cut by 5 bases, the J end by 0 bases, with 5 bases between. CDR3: CASSQSSNQPQHF. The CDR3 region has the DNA TGTGCCAGCAGTCAGTCTAGCAATCAGCCCCAGCATTTT.

The CDR3 DNA is TGTGCCAGCAGCTTGGACGCAGGGGGCTCCGGCTACACCTTC. This encodes CASSLDAGGSGYTF. The rearrangement uses TRBV5-5 and TRBJ1-2; 8 bases fit TRBD1. Trimming removed 0 bases from V and 8 bases from J; junction bases left unmatched: 6. Germline values: CDR1 SGHKS, CDR2 YYEKEE (reference sequence). The CDR3 covers 14 residues.

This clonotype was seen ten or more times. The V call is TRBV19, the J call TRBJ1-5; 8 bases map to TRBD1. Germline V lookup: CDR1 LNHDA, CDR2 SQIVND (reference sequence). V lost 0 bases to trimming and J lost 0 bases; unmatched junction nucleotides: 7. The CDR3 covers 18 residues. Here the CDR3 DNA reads TGTGCCAGTAGTATAGAGTGGACAGGGTCCTATAGCAATCAGCCCCAGCATTTT. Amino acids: CASSIEWTGSYSNQPQHF.

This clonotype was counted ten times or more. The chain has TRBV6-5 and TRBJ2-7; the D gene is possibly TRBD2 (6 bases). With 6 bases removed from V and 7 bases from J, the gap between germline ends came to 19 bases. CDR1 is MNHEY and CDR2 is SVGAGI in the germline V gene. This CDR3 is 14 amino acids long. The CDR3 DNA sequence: TGTGCCAGCAGGGCCGGGAGTCCCCCGGGGGAGCAGTACTTC. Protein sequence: CASRAGSPPGEQYF.

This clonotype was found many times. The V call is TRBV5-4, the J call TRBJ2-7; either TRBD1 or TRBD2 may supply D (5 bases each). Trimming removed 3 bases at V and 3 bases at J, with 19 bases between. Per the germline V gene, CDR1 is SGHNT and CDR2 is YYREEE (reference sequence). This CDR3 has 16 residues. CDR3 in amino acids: CASSSGTGNVFYEQYF. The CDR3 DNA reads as TGTGCCAGCAGCTCCGGGACGGGAAACGTCTTCTACGAGCAGTACTTC.

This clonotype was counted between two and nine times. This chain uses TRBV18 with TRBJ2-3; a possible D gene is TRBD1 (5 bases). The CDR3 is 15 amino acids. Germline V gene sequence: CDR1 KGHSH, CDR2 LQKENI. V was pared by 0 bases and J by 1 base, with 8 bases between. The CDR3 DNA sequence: TGTGCCAGCTCACCACCGGGGCTAGGCACAGATACGCAGTATTTT. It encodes CASSPPGLGTDTQYF. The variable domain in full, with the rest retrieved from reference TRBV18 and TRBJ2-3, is NAGVMQNPRHLVRRRGQEARLRCSPMKGHSHVYWYRQLPEEGLKFMVYLQKENIIDESGMPKERFSAEFPKEGPSILRIQQVVRGDSAAYFCASSPPGLGTDTQYFGPGTRLTVL.

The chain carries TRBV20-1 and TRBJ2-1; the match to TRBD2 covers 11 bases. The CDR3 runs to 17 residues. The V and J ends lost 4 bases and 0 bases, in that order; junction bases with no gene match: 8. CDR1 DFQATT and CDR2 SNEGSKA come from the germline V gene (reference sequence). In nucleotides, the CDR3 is TGCAGTGCTACAAACCTAGCGGGGGGAAGCTCCTACAATGAGCAGTTCTTC. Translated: CSATNLAGGSSYNEQFF.

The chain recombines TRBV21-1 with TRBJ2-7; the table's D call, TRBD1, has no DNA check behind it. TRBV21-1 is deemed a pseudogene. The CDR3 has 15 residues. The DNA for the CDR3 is TGTGCCACCCGACAGCTTGCAGACCCCTCCTACGAGCAGTACTTC. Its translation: CATRQLADPSYEQYF.

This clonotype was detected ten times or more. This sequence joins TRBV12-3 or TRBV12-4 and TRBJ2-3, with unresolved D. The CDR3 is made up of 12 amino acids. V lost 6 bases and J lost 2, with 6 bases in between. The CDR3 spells CASSRYTDTQYF. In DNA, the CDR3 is TGTGCCAGCAGCCGGTACACAGATACGCAGTATTTT.

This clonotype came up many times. CDR3 sequence reads: CASSLTGANEQFF. The CDR3 DNA reads TGTGCCAGCAGCCTTACAGGGGCCAATGAGCAGTTCTTC. V and J are TRBV7-9 and TRBJ2-1; the match to TRBD1 covers 7 bases. Germline loops: CDR1 SEHNR, CDR2 FQNEAQ (reference sequence). With 5 bases clipped from V and 6 bases from J, the junction kept 4 bases outside the gene matches. The CDR3 has 13 amino acids.

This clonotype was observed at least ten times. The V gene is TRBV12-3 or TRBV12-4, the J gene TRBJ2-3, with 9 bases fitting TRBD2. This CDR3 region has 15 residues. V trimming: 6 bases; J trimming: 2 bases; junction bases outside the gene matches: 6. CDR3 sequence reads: CASRGVAGATDTQYF. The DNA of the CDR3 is TGTGCCAGCAGAGGTGTAGCGGGGGCCACAGATACGCAGTATTTT.

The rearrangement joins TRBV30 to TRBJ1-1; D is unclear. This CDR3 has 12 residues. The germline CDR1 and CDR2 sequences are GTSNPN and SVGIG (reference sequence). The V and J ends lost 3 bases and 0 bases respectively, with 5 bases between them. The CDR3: CAWRPLNTEAFF. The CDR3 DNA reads TGTGCCTGGAGGCCCCTGAACACTGAAGCTTTCTTT.

CDR3 amino acids: CASRGGQGGNQPQHF. The CDR3 bases are TGTGCCAGTAGGGGAGGGCAGGGCGGCAATCAGCCCCAGCATTTT. This rearrangement joins TRBV19 to TRBJ1-5, with D tentatively TRBD1 (5 bases). The CDR3 loop spans 15 amino acids. V was clipped by 6 bases and J by 2 bases, with 14 bases between them. The germline V gene encodes CDR1 LNHDA and CDR2 SQIVND (reference sequence).

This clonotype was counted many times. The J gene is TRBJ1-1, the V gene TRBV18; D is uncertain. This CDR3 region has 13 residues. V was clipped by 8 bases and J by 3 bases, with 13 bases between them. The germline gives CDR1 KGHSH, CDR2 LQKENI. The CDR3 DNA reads TGTGCCAGCGAAAAGGGTAAGGACACTGAAGCTTTCTTT. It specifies CASEKGKDTEAFF.

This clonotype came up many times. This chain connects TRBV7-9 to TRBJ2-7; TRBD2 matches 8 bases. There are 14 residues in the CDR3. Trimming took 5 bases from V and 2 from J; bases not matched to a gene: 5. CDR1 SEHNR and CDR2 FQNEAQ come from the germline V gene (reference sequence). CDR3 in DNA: TGTGCCAGCAGCCCGGGGGGGTTTACCTACGAGCAGTACTTC. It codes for CASSPGGFTYEQYF. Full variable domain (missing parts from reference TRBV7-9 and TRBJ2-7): DTGVSQNPRHKITKRGQNVTFRCDPISEHNRLYWYRQTLGQGPEFLTYFQNEAQLEKSRLLSDRFSAERPKGSFSTLEIQRTEQGDSAMYLCASSPGGFTYEQYFGPGTRLTVT.

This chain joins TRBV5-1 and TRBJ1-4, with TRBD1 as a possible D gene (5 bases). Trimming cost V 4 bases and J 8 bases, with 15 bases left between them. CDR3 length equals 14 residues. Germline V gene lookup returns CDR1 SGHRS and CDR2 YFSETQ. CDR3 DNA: TGCGCCAGCAGCCAAGACCCCCACAGGGAAAAACTGTTTTTT. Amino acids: CASSQDPHREKLFF.

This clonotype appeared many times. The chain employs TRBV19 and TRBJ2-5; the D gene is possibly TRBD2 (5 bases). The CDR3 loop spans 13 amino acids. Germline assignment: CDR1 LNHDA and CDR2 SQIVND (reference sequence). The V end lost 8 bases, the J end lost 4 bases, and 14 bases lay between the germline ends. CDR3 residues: CASQQRRGETQYF. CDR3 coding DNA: TGTGCCAGTCAGCAGCGCCGGGGAGAGACCCAGTACTTC.

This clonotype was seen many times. For the CDR3, the DNA is TGTGCCAGCTCAGAGGAGGGGCATAATTCACCCCTCCACTTT. Translated: CASSEEGHNSPLHF. The genes are TRBV18 and TRBJ1-6; tentatively, D is TRBD1 (5 bases). CDR1 is KGHSH, CDR2 LQKENI, per germline. This CDR3 spans 14 amino acids. V was cut by 5 bases and J by 5 bases, with 10 bases left in between. Looking up the rest from reference TRBV18 and TRBJ1-6 gives the full variable domain: NAGVMQNPRHLVRRRGQEARLRCSPMKGHSHVYWYRQLPEEGLKFMVYLQKENIIDESGMPKERFSAEFPKEGPSILRIQQVVRGDSAAYFCASSEEGHNSPLHFGNGTRLTVT.

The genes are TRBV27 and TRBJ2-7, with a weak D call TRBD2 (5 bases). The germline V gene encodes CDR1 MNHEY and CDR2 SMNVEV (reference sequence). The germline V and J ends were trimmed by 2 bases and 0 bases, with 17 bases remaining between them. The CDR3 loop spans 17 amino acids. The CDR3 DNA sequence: TGTGCCAGCAGTTTACTCCTTGGTCCGGGGAGCTCCTACGAGCAGTACTTC. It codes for CASSLLLGPGSSYEQYF.

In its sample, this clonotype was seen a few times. CDR3 sequence: CSASEGPKNIQYF. The CDR3 nucleotides read TGCAGTGCTAGCGAGGGGCCCAAAAACATTCAGTACTTC. The chain employs TRBV20-1 and TRBJ2-4; TRBD1 or TRBD2 may be the D gene (5 bases each). Germline assignment: CDR1 DFQATT and CDR2 SNEGSKA (reference sequence). CDR3 length equals 13 residues. Trimming removed 3 bases at V and 2 bases at J, with 8 bases between.

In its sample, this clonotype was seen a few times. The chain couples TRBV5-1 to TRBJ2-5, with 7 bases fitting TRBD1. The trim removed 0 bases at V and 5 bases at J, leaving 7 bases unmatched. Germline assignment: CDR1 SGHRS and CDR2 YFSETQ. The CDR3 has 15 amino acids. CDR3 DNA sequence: TGCGCCAGCAGCTTGGGGACAGGCCATCGGGAGACCCAGTACTTC. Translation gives CASSLGTGHRETQYF.

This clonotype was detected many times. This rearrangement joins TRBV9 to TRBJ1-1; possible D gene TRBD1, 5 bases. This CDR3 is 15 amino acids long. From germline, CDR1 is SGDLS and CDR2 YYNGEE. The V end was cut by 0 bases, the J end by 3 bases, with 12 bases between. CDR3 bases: TGTGCCAGCAGCGTAGTGAGCGGGGGATACACTGAAGCTTTCTTT. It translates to CASSVVSGGYTEAFF.

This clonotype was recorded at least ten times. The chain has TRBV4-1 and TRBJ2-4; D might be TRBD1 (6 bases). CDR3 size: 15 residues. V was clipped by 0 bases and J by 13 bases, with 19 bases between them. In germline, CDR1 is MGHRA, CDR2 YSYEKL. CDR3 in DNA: TGCGCCAGCAGCCAAGAAGGACAGCGGACGATATTCCAGTACTTC. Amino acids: CASSQEGQRTIFQYF.

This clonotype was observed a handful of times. The CDR3 DNA reads TGTGCCAGCACGTTAGCGGACTTCTACGAGCAGTACTTC. It yields the protein CASTLADFYEQYF. The chain uses TRBV6-2 or TRBV6-3 and TRBJ2-7; D perhaps matches TRBD2 (6 bases). V was cut by 7 bases and J by 3 bases, with 13 bases left in between. In germline, CDR1 is MNHEY, CDR2 SVGEGT. The CDR3 contains 13 residues.

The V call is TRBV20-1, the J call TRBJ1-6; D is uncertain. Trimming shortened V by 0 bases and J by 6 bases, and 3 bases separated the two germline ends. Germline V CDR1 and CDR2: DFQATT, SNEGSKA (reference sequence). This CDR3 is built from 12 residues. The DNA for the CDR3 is TGCAGTGCTAGAGACCCTAATTCACCCCTCCACTTT. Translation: CSARDPNSPLHF.

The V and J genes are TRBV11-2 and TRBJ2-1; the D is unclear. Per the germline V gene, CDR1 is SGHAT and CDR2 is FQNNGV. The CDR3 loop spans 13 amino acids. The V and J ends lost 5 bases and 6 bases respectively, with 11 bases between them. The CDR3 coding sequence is TGTGCCAGCAGCCTGAGACGGGCCAATGAGCAGTTCTTC. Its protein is CASSLRRANEQFF.

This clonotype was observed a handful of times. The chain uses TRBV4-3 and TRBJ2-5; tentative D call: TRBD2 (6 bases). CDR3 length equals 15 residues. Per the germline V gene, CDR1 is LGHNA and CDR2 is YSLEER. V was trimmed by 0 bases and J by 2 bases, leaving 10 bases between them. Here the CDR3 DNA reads TGCGCCAGCAGCCAAGATCGGAGCGGGCAAGAGACCCAGTACTTC. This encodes CASSQDRSGQETQYF.

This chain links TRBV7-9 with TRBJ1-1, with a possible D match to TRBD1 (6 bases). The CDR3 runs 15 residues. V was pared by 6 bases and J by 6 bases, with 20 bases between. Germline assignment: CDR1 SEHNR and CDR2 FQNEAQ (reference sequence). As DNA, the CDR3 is TGTGCCAGCAGTTCAGGGGTCGCGGGGCTTCCTGAAGCTTTCTTT. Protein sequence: CASSSGVAGLPEAFF.

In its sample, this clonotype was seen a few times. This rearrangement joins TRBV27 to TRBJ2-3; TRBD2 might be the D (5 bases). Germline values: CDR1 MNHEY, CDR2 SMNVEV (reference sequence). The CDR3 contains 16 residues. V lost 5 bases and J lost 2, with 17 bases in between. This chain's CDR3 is CASSPIGRAHTDTQYF. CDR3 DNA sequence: TGTGCCAGCAGTCCGATAGGGCGGGCCCACACAGATACGCAGTATTTT.

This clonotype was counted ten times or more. CDR3: CASVLLAKNIQYF. CDR3 coding DNA: TGTGCCAGCGTTCTACTAGCCAAAAACATTCAGTACTTC. The chain employs TRBV6-5 and TRBJ2-4; D call uncertain. The CDR3 totals 13 residues. Germline lookup yields CDR1 MNHEY and CDR2 SVGAGI. V was clipped by 8 bases and J by 0 bases, with 8 bases between them.

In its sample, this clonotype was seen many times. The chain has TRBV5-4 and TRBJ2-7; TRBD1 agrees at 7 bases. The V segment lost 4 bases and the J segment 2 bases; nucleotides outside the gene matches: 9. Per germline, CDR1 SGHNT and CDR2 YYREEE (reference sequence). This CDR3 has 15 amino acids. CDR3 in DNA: TGTGCCAGCAGCACCCGGACAGGTTCCCCCTACGAGCAGTACTTC. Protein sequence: CASSTRTGSPYEQYF.